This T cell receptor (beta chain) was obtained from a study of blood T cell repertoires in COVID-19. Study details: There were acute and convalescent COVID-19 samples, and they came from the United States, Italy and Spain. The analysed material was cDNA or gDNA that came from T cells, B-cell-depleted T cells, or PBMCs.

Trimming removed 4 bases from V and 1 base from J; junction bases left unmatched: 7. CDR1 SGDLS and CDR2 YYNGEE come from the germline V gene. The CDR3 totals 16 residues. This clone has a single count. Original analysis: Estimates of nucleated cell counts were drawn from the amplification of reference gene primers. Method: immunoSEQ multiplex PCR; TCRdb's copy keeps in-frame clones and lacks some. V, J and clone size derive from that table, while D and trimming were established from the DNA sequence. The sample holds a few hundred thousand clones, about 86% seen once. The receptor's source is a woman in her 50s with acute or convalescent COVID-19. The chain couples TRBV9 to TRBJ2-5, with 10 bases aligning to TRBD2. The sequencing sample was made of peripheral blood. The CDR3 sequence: CASSIGLAEFQETQYF. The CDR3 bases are TGTGCCAGCAGCATCGGACTAGCGGAATTCCAAGAGACCCAGTACTTC.